These 24 T cell receptor beta chains share one sample of origin, sequenced in a study of early T cells in non-severe SARS-CoV-2 infection. TCRdb analysed the 5' RACE reads with MiXCR anew, one entry per CDR3 protein. The sample carries about 92,000 distinct CDR3 sequences, around 15% recorded once. Sequencing used whole blood. The receptors stem from an adult who was a healthcare worker with PCR-confirmed SARS-CoV-2 infection or an uninfected control (not recorded which).

In this sample, this clonotype turned up a few times. This chain joins TRBV28 and TRBJ1-2; D is uncertain. V gave up 5 bases and J gave up 4 bases, with 11 bases separating them. The CDR3 is 13 residues long. CDR1 and CDR2 from the germline V gene are MDHEN and SYDVKM. For the CDR3, the DNA is TGTGCCAGCAGTGTAGGGCGAGGCTATGGCTACACCTTC. It encodes CASSVGRGYGYTF.

The rearrangement uses TRBV29-1 and TRBJ2-3; 7 bases agree with TRBD2. The CDR3 is 16 amino acids. CDR1 SQVTM and CDR2 ANQGSEA come from the germline V gene. The V segment lost 6 bases and the J segment 1 base; nucleotides outside the gene matches: 13. The CDR3 protein is CSVPPGGRFGTDTQYF. As DNA, the CDR3 is TGCAGCGTCCCCCCGGGAGGTCGTTTTGGCACAGATACGCAGTATTTT.

This sequence joins TRBV6-1 and TRBJ2-2; a weak D match, TRBD2 (5 bases). In germline, CDR1 is MNHNS, CDR2 SASEGT. The CDR3 is 11 amino acids. Trimming pared 7 bases from V and 13 bases from J, leaving 13 bases between. The CDR3 coding sequence is TGTGCCAGCATCCGGTCGGGGTTGCTGTTTTTT. This sequence encodes CASIRSGLLFF.

This clonotype was seen a handful of times. Here the CDR3 reads CASSLVTNTIYF. CDR3 DNA: TGTGCCAGCAGCTTAGTTACAAACACCATATATTTT. The gene calls are TRBV7-2 and TRBJ1-3, with unresolved D. The germline CDR1 and CDR2 sequences are SGHTA and FQGNSA. CDR3 size: 12 residues. V lost 1 base to trimming and J lost 6 bases, with 4 bases between them.

This clonotype appeared a few times. V gene TRBV29-1 combines with J gene TRBJ2-7; no definite D call. This CDR3 has 8 amino acids. V lost 5 bases, J lost 6 bases, and 2 bases lay in between. Germline V gene data show CDR1 as SQVTM and CDR2 as ANQGSEA. The CDR3 protein is CSVREQYF. The CDR3 DNA follows: TGCAGCGTTCGCGAGCAGTACTTC.

The chain employs TRBV29-1 and TRBJ2-1; 10 bases are a match to TRBD2. Trimming cost V 7 bases and J 9 bases; bases outside gene matches: 3. Germline V CDR1 and CDR2: SQVTM, ANQGSEA. The CDR3 is made up of 11 amino acids. The CDR3 is CSGGLATEQFF. The CDR3 bases are TGCAGCGGGGGACTAGCGACTGAGCAGTTCTTC.

This clonotype was observed a handful of times. The V and J genes are TRBV27 and TRBJ1-1; 7 bases agree with TRBD1. V gave up 1 base and J gave up 0 bases; unmatched junction bases: 8. The CDR3 is made up of 17 amino acids. CDR1 and CDR2 from the germline V gene are MNHEY and SMNVEV (reference sequence). CDR3 residues: CASSLYRGTALNTEAFF. For the CDR3, the DNA is TGTGCCAGCAGTTTATATAGGGGGACAGCCCTGAACACTGAAGCTTTCTTT.

This clonotype was counted at least ten times. CDR3 amino acids: CSASGDRGNEKLFF. In DNA, the CDR3 is TGCAGTGCTAGCGGGGACAGGGGGAATGAAAAACTGTTTTTT. This chain connects TRBV20-1 to TRBJ1-4; 11 nucleotides line up with TRBD1. Germline CDR1 is DFQATT and CDR2 is SNEGSKA (reference sequence). This CDR3 has 14 residues. V was clipped by 3 bases and J by 5 bases; unmatched bases: 2.

This clonotype occurred a few times. The V and J genes are TRBV12-3 or TRBV12-4 and TRBJ1-2; D ambiguous. Trimming left V 6 bases short and J 0 bases short, with 5 bases between. The CDR3 has 12 residues. The CDR3 DNA reads TGTGCCAGCAGCGCAGCTAACTATGGCTACACCTTC. Translated, it gives CASSAANYGYTF.

This clonotype was seen a few times. This chain connects TRBV5-1 to TRBJ1-2; D gene ambiguous. V was trimmed by 0 bases and J by 0 bases, leaving 6 bases between them. The length of the CDR3 is 14 residues. Germline lookup yields CDR1 SGHRS and CDR2 YFSETQ. CDR3 loop: CASSLDGSNYGYTF. As DNA, the CDR3 is TGCGCCAGCAGCTTGGACGGATCTAACTATGGCTACACCTTC.

There are a few counts of this clonotype. The CDR3 region has the DNA TGTGCCAGCAGTAGAGACAGGGGAGCTCATCAGCCCCAGCATTTT. Translation gives CASSRDRGAHQPQHF. This rearrangement joins TRBV6-2 or TRBV6-3 to TRBJ1-5, with 8 bases identical to TRBD1. Unmatched junction bases numbered 8, after V lost 5 bases and J lost 5 bases. CDR3 length equals 15 residues. Germline V CDR1 and CDR2: MNHEY, SVGEGT.

The chain is built from TRBV29-1 and TRBJ2-5; possibly TRBD2 for D (6 bases). The germline V gene encodes CDR1 SQVTM and CDR2 ANQGSEA. The V end was cut by 3 bases, the J end by 5 bases, with 16 bases between. The CDR3 is 14 residues long. CDR3 protein: CSVDVPLGGETQYF. In nucleotides, the CDR3 is TGCAGCGTTGACGTGCCCTTGGGAGGCGAGACCCAGTACTTC.

The chain recombines TRBV7-2 with TRBJ1-2; perhaps TRBD1 as D (5 bases). CDR1 is SGHTA and CDR2 is FQGNSA in the germline V gene. V was pared by 1 base and J by 8 bases, with 17 bases between. The CDR3 is 15 residues long. The CDR3 nucleotides read TGTGCCAGCAGCTTAGGGGGCTCACCTCGCTGGGGCTACACCTTC. Its translation: CASSLGGSPRWGYTF.

This clonotype has at least ten counts. The chain carries TRBV4-3 and TRBJ1-4; D ambiguous. This CDR3 has 16 amino acids. Germline V lookup: CDR1 LGHNA, CDR2 YSLEER. Trimming left V 0 bases short and J 2 bases short, with 10 bases between. CDR3 residues: CASSQDLSGTNEKLFF. Here the CDR3 DNA reads TGCGCCAGCAGCCAAGATCTCTCGGGTACTAATGAAAAACTGTTTTTT.

The chain has TRBV25-1 and TRBJ1-1; a weak D match, TRBD1 (5 bases). The CDR3 spans 12 residues. Trimming left V 3 bases short and J 6 bases short, with 8 bases between. Germline V lookup: CDR1 MGHDK, CDR2 SYGVNS. The CDR3 here is CASSDRVSEAFF. The CDR3 coding sequence is TGTGCCAGCAGTGACAGGGTTTCTGAAGCTTTCTTT.

V is TRBV5-1 and J is TRBJ1-4, with TRBD1 as a possible D gene (5 bases). The V and J ends lost 4 bases and 7 bases respectively, with 14 bases between them. There are 14 residues in the CDR3. The germline gives CDR1 SGHRS, CDR2 YFSETQ. The CDR3 DNA sequence: TGCGCCAGCAGCCCCGGACACGGTAGTGAAAAACTGTTTTTT. It encodes CASSPGHGSEKLFF. Using reference TRBV5-1 and TRBJ1-4 for the parts outside the CDR3, the full variable domain is KAGVTQTPRYLIKTRGQQVTLSCSPISGHRSVSWYQQTPGQGLQFLFEYFSETQRNKGNFPGRFSGRQFSNSRSEMNVSTLELGDSALYLCASSPGHGSEKLFFGSGTQLSVL.

For the CDR3, the DNA is TGTGCCAGCAGCTTGGATCAGGGCCACACAGATACGCAGTATTTT. Translation gives CASSLDQGHTDTQYF. The chain is built from TRBV5-4 and TRBJ2-3, with D perhaps matching TRBD1 (5 bases). The CDR3 sequence is 15 residues long. CDR1 and CDR2 (germline): SGHNT, YYREEE (reference sequence). V lost 0 bases, J lost 2 bases, and 10 bases lay in between.

The table lists this clonotype with a few counts. The V and J genes are TRBV6-5 and TRBJ1-6, with TRBD1 as a possible D gene (6 bases). Germline lookup yields CDR1 MNHEY and CDR2 SVGAGI. This CDR3 spans 15 amino acids. Between the trimmed V and J ends, which lost 5 bases and 2 bases, there was a span of 10 bases. The DNA for the CDR3 is TGTGCCAGCAGTAGGACAGAGCCCTATAATTCACCCCTCCACTTT. Protein: CASSRTEPYNSPLHF.

In the case of this clonotype: The junction shows a germline mismatch at one end, possibly a read error. The chain employs TRBV7-7 and TRBJ1-1; 9 nucleotides match TRBD1. CDR3 length: 13 residues. The germline V gene has CDR1 SSHAT and CDR2 FNYEAQ (reference sequence). The CDR3 sequence: CASSLGQGTEAFF. In DNA form, the CDR3 reads TGTGCTAGCAGCTTGGGACAGGGCACTGAAGCTTTCTTT.

The chain recombines TRBV5-1 with TRBJ2-5; D could derive from TRBD1 or TRBD2 (6 bases each). CDR1 is SGHRS, CDR2 YFSETQ, per germline. The CDR3 sequence is 13 residues long. The germline V and J ends were trimmed by 7 bases and 2 bases, with 12 bases remaining between them. The CDR3 DNA reads as TGCGCCAGCGCCGGAGGGGGGCAAGAGACCCAGTACTTC. Protein: CASAGGGQETQYF.

This rearrangement joins TRBV10-3 to TRBJ1-2, with D perhaps matching TRBD1 (5 bases). The CDR3 spans 14 residues. Germline loops: CDR1 ENHRY, CDR2 SYGVKD. Trimming pared 4 bases from V and 3 bases from J, leaving 12 bases between. Here the CDR3 reads CAISVGRVDYGYTF. The CDR3 nucleotides are TGTGCCATCAGTGTTGGCAGGGTAGACTATGGCTACACCTTC.

Only a few counts were recorded for this clonotype. The gene calls are TRBV3-1 and TRBJ2-7; 9 nucleotides align to TRBD2. Losses at the gene ends were 4 bases for V and 2 bases for J; bases not matched to a gene: 6. CDR3 length: 15 amino acids. Per germline, CDR1 LGHDT and CDR2 YNNKEL (reference sequence). The CDR3 protein is CASSRTSASAYEQYF. CDR3 DNA sequence: TGTGCCAGCAGCCGGACTAGCGCCTCCGCCTACGAGCAGTACTTC.

The V and J genes are TRBV5-4 and TRBJ2-7; TRBD2 aligns across 11 bases. Germline V gene data show CDR1 as SGHNT and CDR2 as YYREEE (reference sequence). CDR3 length: 15 residues. V gave up 4 bases and J gave up 2 bases; unmatched junction bases: 5. CDR3: CASSPGTSGPYEQYF. The CDR3 coding sequence is TGTGCCAGCAGCCCCGGGACTAGCGGACCCTACGAGCAGTACTTC. Full variable domain (outside the CDR3, taken from reference TRBV5-4 and TRBJ2-7): ETGVTQSPTHLIKTRGQQVTLRCSSQSGHNTVSWYQQALGQGPQFIFQYYREEENGRGNFPPRFSGLQFPNYSSELNVNALELDDSALYLCASSPGTSGPYEQYFGPGTRLTVT.

This sequence joins TRBV6-1 and TRBJ1-1; D not certain. The germline gives CDR1 MNHNS, CDR2 SASEGT. The CDR3 sequence is 14 residues long. V was pared by 8 bases and J by 0 bases, with 13 bases between. The CDR3 reads CASRQETMNTEAFF. In nucleotides, the CDR3 is TGTGCCAGCCGGCAGGAGACTATGAACACTGAAGCTTTCTTT.